This TCR beta chain is from a study of OX40 agonist ivuxolimab in advanced cancers. Across the study: Ivuxolimab, an agonist antibody against OX40 (CD134), was given to patients. Aged about 23 to 90 with a mean of approximately 57 years, they were about 78% male. Findings and caveats of the study: Nonresponders included some who also had low normalized T-cell clonal expansion. At 0.1 to 3.0 mg/kg and by week 6, CD4+ and CD8+ T cells in the blood had expanded clonally.

Trimming removed 5 bases at V and 7 bases at J, with 12 bases between. In germline, CDR1 is SGHTA, CDR2 FQGTGA. The CDR3 runs 13 residues. This clone was seen many times. Its target is unknown. Generated by immunoSEQ multiplex PCR, the TCRdb table keeps only in-frame clones and is missing some. The sample lists some 66,000 clones, 70% to 80% occurring once. The input for sequencing was CD4+ or CD8+ T cells sorted from blood, taken in a trial of the OX40 agonist ivuxolimab. The chain couples TRBV7-3 to TRBJ2-4; possibly TRBD1 or TRBD2 for D (5 bases each). The clonotype was recovered from an adult with an advanced solid tumor such as melanoma, head and neck, liver or kidney cancer. The CDR3 spells CASSLGPNNIQYF. The CDR3, as DNA: TGTGCCAGCAGCCTGGGACCGAATAACATTCAGTACTTC.